This TCR beta chain was identified in a study of identical twins. Findings and limits, study-wide: Abundant cord blood beta clonotypes carried fewer insertions; memory repertoires showed none. With beta out-of-frame sequences, excess sharing by twins was weaker.

TCRdb independently ran MiXCR on the 5' RACE reads; one entry per CDR3 protein. The sample contains under 900,000 distinct CDR3 sequences, 9% to 15% of which appear only once. The V gene's germline CDR1 is LGHNA and CDR2 YNFKEQ. The CDR3 is made up of 15 amino acids. Trimming pared 3 bases from V and 4 bases from J, leaving 15 bases between. Concerning this clonotype itself: Its target is unknown.

Separately, the same data were catalogued under a study of yellow fever vaccine responses in identical twins.

The clonotype comes from a woman aged 18-30 years in good health. V is TRBV4-2 and J is TRBJ1-1; no clear D. Input material: PBMCs. The CDR3 loop reads CASSQVTSTITEAFF. In DNA form, the CDR3 reads TGTGCCAGCAGCCAGGTGACCAGTACTATCACTGAAGCTTTCTTT.